This passage covers 26 T cell receptor beta chains from one sample sequenced in a study of CD8 T cells in ankylosing spondylitis. General study results and limits: Characteristic of ankylosing spondylitis blood, it appeared, was a TCR beta motif comprising roughly eight highly homologous variants.

Each CDR3 protein is one row after TCRdb ran MiXCR on the 5' RACE reads. The sample yields some 200,000 distinct CDR3 sequences, about 7% seen once. Their recognized antigens are unknown. The sample was blood, either unsorted or a sorted T cell fraction (not recorded which). These receptors came from a male donor with ankylosing spondylitis.

The chain is built from TRBV20-1 and TRBJ1-5, with a possible D match to TRBD1 (5 bases). Germline V gives CDR1 DFQATT, CDR2 SNEGSKA (reference sequence). The CDR3 loop spans 14 amino acids. Trimming removed 1 base at V and 4 bases at J, with 11 bases between. The CDR3 bases are TGCAGTGCTAGAGTTCGCAGGGAGAATCAGCCCCAGCATTTT. It yields the protein CSARVRRENQPQHF.

In this sample, this clonotype turned up many times. The gene calls are TRBV7-8 and TRBJ2-1; D perhaps matches TRBD2 (5 bases). CDR3 length equals 16 residues. The V and J ends lost 4 bases and 0 bases respectively, with 13 bases between them. Germline CDR1 SGHVS, CDR2 FQNEAQ. Written as DNA, the CDR3 is TGTGCCAGCAGCTCACCTCGGGGTAGCTCCTACAATGAGCAGTTCTTC. It encodes CASSSPRGSSYNEQFF.

This clonotype has at least ten counts. The genes are TRBV7-9 and TRBJ2-7; D may be TRBD1 (6 bases). The V end was cut by 5 bases, the J end by 4 bases, with 12 bases between. This CDR3 comprises 13 residues. The germline CDR1 and CDR2 sequences are SEHNR and FQNEAQ (reference sequence). The CDR3 sequence: CASSPQGRYEQYF. The DNA for the CDR3 is TGTGCCAGCAGCCCCCAGGGGCGGTACGAGCAGTACTTC.

This clonotype was found a few times. V usage is TRBV7-9 and J usage is TRBJ1-2; D ambiguous. With 0 bases removed from V and 0 bases from J, the gap between germline ends came to 8 bases. Looked up from germline, CDR1 is SEHNR and CDR2 is FQNEAQ (reference sequence). CDR3 length: 15 residues. Here the CDR3 reads CASSLARMANYGYTF. DNA for the CDR3: TGTGCCAGCAGCTTAGCGCGTATGGCTAACTATGGCTACACCTTC.

This clonotype was seen ten or more times. The rearrangement uses TRBV4-2 and TRBJ2-7, with 8 bases aligning to TRBD2. V was clipped by 3 bases and J by 6 bases; unmatched bases: 10. The germline gives CDR1 LGHNA, CDR2 YNFKEQ. The length of the CDR3 is 15 residues. The CDR3: CASSQNSGMRLEQYF. The CDR3 nucleotides are TGTGCCAGCAGCCAGAATAGCGGGATGCGTCTCGAGCAGTACTTC.

The V gene is TRBV18, the J gene TRBJ1-3; a weak D match, TRBD1 (5 bases). Germline CDR1 and CDR2: KGHSH and LQKENI. Trimming stripped 3 bases from V and 8 bases from J, with 11 bases between. The CDR3 loop spans 13 amino acids. CDR3 region: CASSPATVDTIYF. The CDR3 nucleotides are TGTGCCAGCTCACCCGCGACAGTAGACACCATATATTTT. Filled out from reference TRBV18 and TRBJ1-3, the complete variable domain reads NAGVMQNPRHLVRRRGQEARLRCSPMKGHSHVYWYRQLPEEGLKFMVYLQKENIIDESGMPKERFSAEFPKEGPSILRIQQVVRGDSAAYFCASSPATVDTIYFGEGSWLTVV.

V gene TRBV20-1 combines with J gene TRBJ2-1; either TRBD1 or TRBD2 may fit D (5 bases each). Germline V lookup: CDR1 DFQATT, CDR2 SNEGSKA (reference sequence). V lost 6 bases, J lost 0 bases, and 12 bases lay in between. The CDR3 is 14 amino acids. In nucleotides, the CDR3 is TGCAGTGCCCGGGACCGACTCTCCTACAATGAGCAGTTCTTC. Encoded protein: CSARDRLSYNEQFF.

This chain uses TRBV13 with TRBJ2-7; 12 positions agree with TRBD2. The CDR3 sequence is 15 residues long. Unmatched junction bases numbered 3, after V lost 5 bases and J lost 1 base. Germline V lookup: CDR1 PRHDT, CDR2 FYEKMQ (reference sequence). DNA for the CDR3: TGTGCCAGCAGCCCTAGCGGGAGGGGTTCCTACGAGCAGTACTTC. Translated, it gives CASSPSGRGSYEQYF.

This clonotype was recorded many times. This rearrangement joins TRBV20-1 to TRBJ2-1, with D perhaps matching TRBD2 (6 bases). CDR1 DFQATT and CDR2 SNEGSKA come from the germline V gene (reference sequence). The V end was cut by 3 bases, the J end by 4 bases, with 16 bases between. There are 15 residues in the CDR3. CDR3 DNA: TGCAGTGCTAGTCGTAAACTAGCAAAGTACAATGAGCAGTTCTTC. Translated, it gives CSASRKLAKYNEQFF.

This clonotype was detected a few times. V is TRBV21-1 and J is TRBJ2-4; the table's D call, TRBD1, has no DNA check behind it. TRBV21-1 is a documented pseudogene. The CDR3 runs 14 residues. The DNA for the CDR3 is TGTGCCAGCAGCAAAGCGCAGGGGTTGAACATTCAGTACTTC. Translating gives CASSKAQGLNIQYF.

The rearrangement joins TRBV6-2 or TRBV6-3 to TRBJ1-6; D gene ambiguous. The V and J ends lost 3 bases and 11 bases respectively, with 8 bases between them. The germline CDR1 and CDR2 sequences are MNHEY and SVGEGT. CDR3 length equals 12 residues. The DNA for the CDR3 is TGTGCCAGCAGTTATTCAAGACCACCCCTCCACTTT. It specifies CASSYSRPPLHF.

This clonotype has a count of ten or more. This chain links TRBV6-5 with TRBJ2-7; D may be TRBD2 (6 bases). Germline V gene data show CDR1 as MNHEY and CDR2 as SVGAGI. The CDR3 covers 16 residues. V lost 0 bases and J lost 4, with 16 bases in between. The CDR3 loop reads CASSYSAGPQSYEQYF. The CDR3, as DNA: TGTGCCAGCAGTTACTCTGCGGGACCACAATCTTACGAGCAGTACTTC.

The table lists this clonotype with a few counts. The chain has TRBV6-2 or TRBV6-3 and TRBJ1-5, with D possibly matching TRBD1 (5 bases). The CDR3 contains 14 residues. V lost 6 bases and J 0 bases, leaving 9 bases between the germline ends. The V gene's germline CDR1 is MNHEY and CDR2 SVGEGT. The CDR3 sequence: CASREGYSNQPQHF. DNA of the CDR3: TGTGCCAGCAGGGAGGGGTATAGCAATCAGCCCCAGCATTTT.

The table lists this clonotype with many counts. The genes are TRBV24-1 and TRBJ2-7; the match to TRBD2 covers 7 bases. Germline-derived CDR1 and CDR2 are KGHDR and SFDVKD. After removal of 9 bases from V and 6 bases from J, the junction contained 7 bases not matched to a gene. CDR3 length equals 12 residues. DNA of the CDR3: TGTGCCACCTGGGACTACCGCTCCGAGCAGTACTTC. The encoded protein is CATWDYRSEQYF.

This clonotype was recorded at least ten times. The chain combines TRBV28 with TRBJ1-4, with no clear D. Looked up from germline, CDR1 is MDHEN and CDR2 is SYDVKM. Between the trimmed V and J ends, which lost 5 bases and 7 bases, there was a span of 17 bases. The CDR3 runs 15 residues. The CDR3 nucleotides are TGTGCCAGCAGTCGAACCCTTCAACCAGGTGAAAAACTGTTTTTT. Translating it yields CASSRTLQPGEKLFF.

This clonotype has ten or more counts. The rearrangement uses TRBV7-8 and TRBJ2-1; no clear D. V lost 5 bases and J 8 bases, leaving 4 bases between the germline ends. CDR1 SGHVS and CDR2 FQNEAQ come from the germline V gene. This CDR3 spans 10 amino acids. CDR3 region: CASSNYEQFF. CDR3 DNA: TGTGCCAGCAGCAACTATGAGCAGTTCTTC.

This CDR3 reads CASSFREGANVLTF. CDR3 coding DNA: TGTGCCAGCAGTTTTCGGGAAGGGGCCAACGTCCTGACTTTC. V and J are TRBV28 and TRBJ2-6; D is perhaps TRBD2 (5 bases). The germline V gene encodes CDR1 MDHEN and CDR2 SYDVKM. V shed 3 bases and J shed 4 bases, with 7 bases lying between them. The CDR3 is 14 residues long.

This clonotype has at least ten counts. The chain recombines TRBV20-1 with TRBJ2-3; D is ambiguous. The CDR3 sequence is 10 residues long. V lost 6 bases, J lost 10 bases, and 11 bases lay in between. The germline V gene has CDR1 DFQATT and CDR2 SNEGSKA (reference sequence). In DNA form, the CDR3 reads TGCAGTGCCACCCTTAGAGCGCAGTATTTT. Its translation is CSATLRAQYF.

This clonotype was counted ten times or more. The V and J genes are TRBV4-1 and TRBJ2-1; D is uncertain. Trimming left V 6 bases short and J 3 bases short, with 12 bases between. This CDR3 region has 14 residues. In germline, CDR1 is MGHRA, CDR2 YSYEKL. The CDR3 spells CASSYGPGYNEQFF. The CDR3, as DNA: TGCGCCAGCAGTTATGGCCCCGGCTACAATGAGCAGTTCTTC.

This clonotype was observed at least ten times. This chain connects TRBV7-9 to TRBJ2-7; no definite D call. The CDR3 has 12 amino acids. The V end lost 5 bases, the J end lost 3 bases, and 8 bases lay between the germline ends. CDR1 SEHNR and CDR2 FQNEAQ come from the germline V gene (reference sequence). CDR3 in DNA: TGTGCCAGCAGCGACCCCTTCTACGAGCAGTACTTC. Encoded protein: CASSDPFYEQYF.

This clonotype occurred a few times. The CDR3 loop is CSVVYGSYEQYF. In DNA form, the CDR3 reads TGCAGCGTTGTGTACGGATCCTACGAGCAGTACTTC. This rearrangement joins TRBV29-1 to TRBJ2-7; D uncertain. Germline CDR1 and CDR2: SQVTM and ANQGSEA. This CDR3 is built from 12 residues. V lost 4 bases and J lost 1, with 8 bases in between.

This clonotype showed up many times. V and J are TRBV29-1 and TRBJ2-3; D possibly corresponds to TRBD1 (5 bases). The CDR3 runs to 12 residues. The V and J ends lost 3 bases and 2 bases respectively, with 6 bases between them. Germline CDR1 reads SQVTM; CDR2 reads ANQGSEA. The CDR3 loop is CSVEDITDTQYF. In DNA, the CDR3 is TGCAGCGTTGAGGACATCACAGATACGCAGTATTTT.

This clonotype has ten or more counts. The chain is built from TRBV6-2 or TRBV6-3 and TRBJ2-7; D perhaps matches TRBD2 (5 bases). CDR3 length equals 12 residues. The germline V gene has CDR1 MNHEY and CDR2 SVGEGT. Between the trimmed V and J ends, which lost 7 bases and 5 bases, there was a span of 12 bases. Here the CDR3 DNA reads TGTGCCAGCACGGGGTTCGCCCACGAGCAGTACTTC. Residues: CASTGFAHEQYF.

The chain has TRBV7-2 and TRBJ2-3, with 9 bases lining up with TRBD2. This CDR3 region has 16 residues. Looked up from germline, CDR1 is SGHTA and CDR2 is FQGNSA. The ends lost 5 bases at V and 6 bases at J; junction bases unmatched: 12. CDR3 protein: CASSLEGLASLDTQYF. CDR3 nucleotide sequence: TGTGCCAGCAGCCTAGAGGGACTAGCCAGTTTGGATACGCAGTATTTT.

This clonotype appeared many times. The J gene is TRBJ2-1, the V gene TRBV20-1; 10 bases align to TRBD2. Germline CDR1 DFQATT, CDR2 SNEGSKA (reference sequence). The junction had 8 bases not matched to a gene; V was cut back by 0 bases and J by 3 bases. The length of the CDR3 is 17 residues. The CDR3 region has the DNA TGCAGTGCTAGAGATCGGGCTAGCGGGAGTGTCTACAATGAGCAGTTCTTC. It translates to CSARDRASGSVYNEQFF.

This clonotype was counted at least ten times. The rearrangement uses TRBV7-9 and TRBJ2-1; 10 nucleotides match TRBD1. The CDR3 extends over 14 amino acids. With V trimmed by 4 bases and J by 9 bases, 6 bases remained unmatched. The germline V gene encodes CDR1 SEHNR and CDR2 FQNEAQ (reference sequence). The CDR3 region has the DNA TGTGCCAGCAGCTCCCGGGACAGGGGTGGTGAGCAGTTCTTC. Translated, it gives CASSSRDRGGEQFF.